The present entry profiles one T cell receptor (beta chain) with its context. The target of this receptor is not known. Per-base quality was not reported, and no clone a single base away is much larger than it. Deletion took 1 base off V and 7 bases off J, with a span of 20 bases between the germline ends. The CDR3 numbers 16 residues from cysteine through phenylalanine. Just the 48-base CDR3 DNA is kept, in frame starting at base 1. The germline V gene provides CDR1 MGHDK and CDR2 SYGVNS. The CDR3 regions of human TCRbeta chains were subjected to immunosequencing. On the study's bioinformatics: Repertoire TCRs were matched against a reference library of SARS-CoV-2-specific TCRs generated with the MIRA antigen-specificity platform. Breadth was defined as the fraction of unique TCRs that were SARS-CoV-2-associated. Depth was defined as the fraction of total T cells that were SARS-CoV-2-associated. Each spike-specific TCR was assigned to its reactive spike region and to a CD4 or CD8 class using the MIRA data. Log10-transformed breadth and depth values were compared by one-way ANOVA with Sidak's multiple comparisons tests. TCRdb retrieved this table from immuneACCESS and kept in-frame rearrangements only. Not all clones are present; in checked studies, unresolved V genes account for under half, and no reason is known for the remainder. Clonal size and the V and J genes are those of that table, whereas D and trimming came from the DNA. Present in this sample are 98,000 or so clones, over 90% of which were seen just once. The ten largest account for more than 4% of the sample.

This sample was included in a study of T cell responses to AZD1222 COVID-19 vaccine (dated by TCRdb to 2020 to 2022). A note on the overall study: AZD1222 recipients with second doses at about 4 weeks or about 12 weeks were pooled, because spike-specific TCR depth and breadth did not differ between schedules. TCR sequencing was performed for 233 trial participants, of whom 207 were given two doses of AZD1222 and around 26 were given two doses of MenACWY control vaccine. Trial participants were enrolled into age subgroups of 18-55, 56-69 and 70-plus years, which contained roughly 140, 27 and 60 TCR-sequenced participants, respectively.

Here is what the overall study found, with its caveats: Conclusions about previously exposed vaccinees were limited because only a handful of AZD1222 recipients were SARS-CoV-2 seropositive at baseline. Spike-specific TCR breadth and depth rose significantly after two AZD1222 doses compared with day 0 and with MenACWY recipients. Epitopes outside the regions mutated in the B.1.351 and B.1.1.7 variants were reportedly recognized by nearly half of the unique spike-specific TCRs. Because no day 14 peak-response samples were available, repertoires were characterized only after the peak T cell response. Participants were mostly white British and included more females than males, and it was suggested by the authors that clonal diversity may have been underestimated. The 56-69-year group was small, and its depth increase did not reach significance, likely because of low power. The vaccine-associated CD4 TCRs covered the entire spike protein, and the dominant responses fell in regions 160-218 and 743-854.

What this sample's time point label stands for: baseline before first vaccination. Vaccinee samples were obtained from the UK trials COV001 and COV002, which included a single-blind randomized controlled phase 2/3 trial of AZD1222 (ChAdOx1 nCoV-19) in healthy adults. Trial participant PBMC samples were collected at day 0 and day 28 after the second dose for TCRbeta chain sequencing. The rearranged chain carries TRBV25-1 and TRBJ2-7; the D gene lacks a confident call. Source: peripheral blood, taken on day 0 of AZD1222 vaccination. The TCR originated in an adult in good health. The nucleotides read TGTGCCAGCAGTGAATGGAACGAAGGTGGCCTAAGTGAGCAGTACTTC. It translates to CASSEWNEGGLSEQYF.